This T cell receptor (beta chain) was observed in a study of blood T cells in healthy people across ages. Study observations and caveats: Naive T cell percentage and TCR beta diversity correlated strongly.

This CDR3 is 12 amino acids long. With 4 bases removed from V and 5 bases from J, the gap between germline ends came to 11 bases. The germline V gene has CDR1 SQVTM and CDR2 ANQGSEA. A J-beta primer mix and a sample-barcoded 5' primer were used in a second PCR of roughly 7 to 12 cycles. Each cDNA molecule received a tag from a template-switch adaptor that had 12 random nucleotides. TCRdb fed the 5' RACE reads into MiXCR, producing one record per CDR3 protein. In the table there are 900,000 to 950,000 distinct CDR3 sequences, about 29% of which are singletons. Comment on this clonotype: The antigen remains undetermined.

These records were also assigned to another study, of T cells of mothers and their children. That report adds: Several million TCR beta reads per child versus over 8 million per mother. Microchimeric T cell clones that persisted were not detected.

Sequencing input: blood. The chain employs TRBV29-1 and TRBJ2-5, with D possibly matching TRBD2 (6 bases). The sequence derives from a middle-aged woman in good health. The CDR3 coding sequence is TGCAGCGTTGGGGCGGGGCGGGAGACCCAGTACTTC. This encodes CSVGAGRETQYF.